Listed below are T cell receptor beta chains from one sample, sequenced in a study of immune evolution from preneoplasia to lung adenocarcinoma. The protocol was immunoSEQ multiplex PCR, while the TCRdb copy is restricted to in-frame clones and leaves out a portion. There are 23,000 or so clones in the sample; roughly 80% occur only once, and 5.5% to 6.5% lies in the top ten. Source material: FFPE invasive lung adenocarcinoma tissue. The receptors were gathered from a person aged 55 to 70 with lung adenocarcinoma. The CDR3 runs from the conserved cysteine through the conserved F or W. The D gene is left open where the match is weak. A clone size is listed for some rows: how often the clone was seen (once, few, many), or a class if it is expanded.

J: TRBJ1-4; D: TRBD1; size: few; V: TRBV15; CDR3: CATSRQGAREKLFF
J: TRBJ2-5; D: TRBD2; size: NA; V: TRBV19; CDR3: CASSRLAGDGETQYF
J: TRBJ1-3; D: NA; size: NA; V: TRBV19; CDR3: CASRDGRSRRGNTIYF
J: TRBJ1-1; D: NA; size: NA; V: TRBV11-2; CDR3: CASTWVRSEAFF
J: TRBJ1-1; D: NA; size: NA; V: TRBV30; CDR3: CAWNLRTVAFF
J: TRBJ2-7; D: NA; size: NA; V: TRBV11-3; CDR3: CASSSYSAADEQYF
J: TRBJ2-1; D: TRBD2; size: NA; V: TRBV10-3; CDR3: CAIAGGLSYNKQFF
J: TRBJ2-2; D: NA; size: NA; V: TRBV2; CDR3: CASIVSGMNTGELFF
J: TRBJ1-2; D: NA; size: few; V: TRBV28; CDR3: CASRDSTVHGYTF
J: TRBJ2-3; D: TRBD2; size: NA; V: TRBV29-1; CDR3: CSVGLAGYTDTQYF
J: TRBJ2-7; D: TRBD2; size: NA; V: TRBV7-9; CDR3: CASSYGTSGSYEQYF
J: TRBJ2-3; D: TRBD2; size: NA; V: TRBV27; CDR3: CASSFSREGLRTQYF
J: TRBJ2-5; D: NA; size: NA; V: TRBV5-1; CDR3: CASSPDSTQETQYF
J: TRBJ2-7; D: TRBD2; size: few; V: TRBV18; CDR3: CASSPGLAGAEQYF
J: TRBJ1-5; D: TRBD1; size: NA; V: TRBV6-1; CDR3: CASSQAGGSGPQHF
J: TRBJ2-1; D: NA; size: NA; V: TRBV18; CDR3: CASRDYGYNEQFF
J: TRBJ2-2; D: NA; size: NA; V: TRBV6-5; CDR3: CASSPEYRAAGELFF
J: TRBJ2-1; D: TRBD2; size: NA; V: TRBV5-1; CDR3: CASSFLAGEGEQFF
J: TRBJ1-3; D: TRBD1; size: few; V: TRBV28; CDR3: CASSRDRRSSGNTIYF
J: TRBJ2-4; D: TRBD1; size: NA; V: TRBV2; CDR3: CASSSYGQGNIQYF
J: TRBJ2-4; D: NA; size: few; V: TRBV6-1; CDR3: CASSELNIQYF
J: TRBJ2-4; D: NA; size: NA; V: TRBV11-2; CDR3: CASSSGLGQGGGNIQYF
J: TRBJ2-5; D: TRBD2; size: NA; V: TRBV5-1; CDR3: CASSPSTGGGSETQYF